This T cell receptor (beta chain) was sequenced for a study of neurological immune-mediated disorders. Study in general: Relapsing-remitting forms accounted for about 90% of the roughly 35 multiple sclerosis patients and secondary progressive forms for 3.

Every sequencing run produced over 190 million TCR-beta sequences that came from 15-18 subjects. MiXCR was run by TCRdb on the 5' RACE reads, yielding one entry per CDR3 protein. The sample shows around 70,000 distinct CDR3 sequences, less than 5.5% of them seen only once. Whole-study results and caveats: A possible signature appeared as one related-CDR3 cluster, in which phylogenetic grouping placed the repertoires of 18 of 34 multiple sclerosis patients.

This clonotype was observed at least ten times. Antigen: not known. The junction shows a germline mismatch at one end, possibly a read error. The CDR3 length is 15 residues. The chain is built from TRBV12-3 or TRBV12-4 and TRBJ2-3; 9 nucleotides agree with TRBD2. Sample: PBMCs. The receptor comes from a man aged 18 to 30 with multiple sclerosis. CDR3 sequence reads: CASSLAGIRTDTQYF. CDR3 bases: TGTGCCAGCAGTCTAGCGGGGATTCGCACAGATACGCAGTATTTT.